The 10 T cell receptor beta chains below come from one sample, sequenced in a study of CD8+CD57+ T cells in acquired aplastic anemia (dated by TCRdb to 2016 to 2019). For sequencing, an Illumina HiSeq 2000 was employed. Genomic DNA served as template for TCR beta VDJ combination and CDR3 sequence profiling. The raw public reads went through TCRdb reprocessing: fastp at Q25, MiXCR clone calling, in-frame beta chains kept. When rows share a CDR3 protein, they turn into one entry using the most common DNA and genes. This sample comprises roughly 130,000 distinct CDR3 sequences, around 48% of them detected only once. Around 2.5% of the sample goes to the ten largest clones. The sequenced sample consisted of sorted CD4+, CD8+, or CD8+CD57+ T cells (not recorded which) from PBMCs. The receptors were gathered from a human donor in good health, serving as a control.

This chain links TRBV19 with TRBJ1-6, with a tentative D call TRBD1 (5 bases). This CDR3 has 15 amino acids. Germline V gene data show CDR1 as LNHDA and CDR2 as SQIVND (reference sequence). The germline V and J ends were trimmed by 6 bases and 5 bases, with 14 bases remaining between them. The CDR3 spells CASRVTGVNNSPLHF. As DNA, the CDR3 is TGTGCCAGTAGGGTCACGGGGGTTAATAATTCACCCCTCCACTTT.

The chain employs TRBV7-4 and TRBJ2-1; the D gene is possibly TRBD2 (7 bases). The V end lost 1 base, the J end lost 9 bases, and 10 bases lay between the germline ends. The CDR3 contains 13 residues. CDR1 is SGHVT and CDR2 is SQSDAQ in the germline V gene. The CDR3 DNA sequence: TGTGCCAGCAGCTTAGGGGGGGGCGGTGAGCAGTTCTTC. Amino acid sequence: CASSLGGGGEQFF.

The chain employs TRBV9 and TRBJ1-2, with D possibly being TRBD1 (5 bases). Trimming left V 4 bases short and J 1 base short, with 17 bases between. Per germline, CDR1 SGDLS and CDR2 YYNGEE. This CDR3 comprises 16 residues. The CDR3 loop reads CASSSRGTDYNYGYTF. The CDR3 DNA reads TGTGCCAGCAGCTCCCGGGGGACGGACTATAACTATGGCTACACCTTC.

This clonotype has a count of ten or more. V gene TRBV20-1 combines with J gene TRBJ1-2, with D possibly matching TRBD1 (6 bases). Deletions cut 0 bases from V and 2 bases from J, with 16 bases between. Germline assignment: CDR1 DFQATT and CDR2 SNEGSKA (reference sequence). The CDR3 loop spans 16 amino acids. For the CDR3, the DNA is TGCAGTGCTAGAGAGCCTGGGGGGGCCGGGAACTATGGCTACACCTTC. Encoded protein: CSAREPGGAGNYGYTF.

The CDR3 DNA reads TGTGCCAGCGGAAGGTTCGGGAACACTGAAGCTTTCTTT. This encodes CASGRFGNTEAFF. V usage is TRBV7-8 and J usage is TRBJ1-1, with D unresolved. V lost 8 bases to trimming and J lost 1 base, with 11 bases between them. The CDR3 totals 13 residues. Germline assignment: CDR1 SGHVS and CDR2 FQNEAQ.

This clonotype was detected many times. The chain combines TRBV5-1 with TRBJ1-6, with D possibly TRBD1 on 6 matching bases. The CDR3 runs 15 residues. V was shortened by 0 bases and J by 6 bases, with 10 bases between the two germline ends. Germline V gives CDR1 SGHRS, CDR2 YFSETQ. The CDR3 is CASSLDPGANSPLHF. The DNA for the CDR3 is TGCGCCAGCAGCTTGGATCCAGGGGCTAATTCACCCCTCCACTTT.

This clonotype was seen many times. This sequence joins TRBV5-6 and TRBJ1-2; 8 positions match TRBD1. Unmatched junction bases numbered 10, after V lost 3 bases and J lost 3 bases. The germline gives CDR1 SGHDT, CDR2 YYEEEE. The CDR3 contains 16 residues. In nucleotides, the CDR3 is TGTGCCAGCAGCTATGCGACAGGGGAGGGGTACTATGGCTACACCTTC. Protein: CASSYATGEGYYGYTF.

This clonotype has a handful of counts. DNA for the CDR3: TGTGCCAGTACAATTGCAGGGGGGGGTGGGGGCTACACCTTC. Its translation is CASTIAGGGGGYTF. The rearrangement uses TRBV19 and TRBJ1-2; the match to TRBD1 covers 7 bases. This CDR3 is built from 14 residues. CDR1 and CDR2 (germline): LNHDA, SQIVND (reference sequence). V lost 7 bases to trimming and J lost 8 bases; unmatched junction nucleotides: 13. Full variable domain (missing parts from reference TRBV19 and TRBJ1-2): DGGITQSPKYLFRKEGQNVTLSCEQNLNHDAMYWYRQDPGQGLRLIYYSQIVNDFQKGDIAEGYSVSREKKESFPLTVTSAQKNPTAFYLCASTIAGGGGGYTFGSGTRLTVV.

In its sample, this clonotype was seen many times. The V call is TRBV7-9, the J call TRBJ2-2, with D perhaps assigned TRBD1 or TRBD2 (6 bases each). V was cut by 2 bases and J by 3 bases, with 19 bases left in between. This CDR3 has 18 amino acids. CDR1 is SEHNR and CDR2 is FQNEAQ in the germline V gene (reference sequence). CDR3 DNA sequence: TGTGCCAGCAGCTTATCGTCGGGGGCAGGGGAATACACCGGGGAGCTGTTTTTT. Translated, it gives CASSLSSGAGEYTGELFF.

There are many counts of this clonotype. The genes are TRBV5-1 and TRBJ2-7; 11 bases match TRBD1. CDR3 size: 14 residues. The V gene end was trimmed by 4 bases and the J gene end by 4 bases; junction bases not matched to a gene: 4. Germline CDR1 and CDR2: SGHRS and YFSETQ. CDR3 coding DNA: TGCGCCAGCAGCACCGGGACAGGGGGGTACGAGCAGTACTTC. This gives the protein CASSTGTGGYEQYF.